This TCR beta chain was identified in a study of regulatory T cells in long-lasting Graves disease. Study conclusions and caveats: Newly diagnosed disease favored TRBV20-1 and TRBJ2-1 over persistent disease. Sharing of public clonotypes was greater in persistent patients (under 3,000) than in new patients (almost 1,000).

The CDR3 extends over 14 amino acids. The germline gives CDR1 MDHEN, CDR2 SYDVKM. V dropped 7 bases and J dropped 0; count of bases not matched to a gene: 4. Documented time point: newly diagnosed GD, antithyroid drugs for less than 3 months. PBMCs were the source of the RNA used for TCR sequencing. Patients hailed from an endocrinology department in Xi'an, China. According to the study, TCR beta libraries were built with iRepertoire HTBI primers and CDR3-region Arm-PCR. Original data processing: Detected in the samples were roughly 60 TRBV and under 15 TRBJ segments. TCRdb re-derived calls from the multiplex PCR reads in MiXCR, one entry per CDR3 protein. Here the V and J calls rest on TCRdb's processing, not on the authors' analysis. The profile shows 420,000 or so distinct CDR3 sequences, over 15% of them singletons. The sample holds many counts of this clonotype. The target antigen is unknown. The same data also went into a second study, on T cells in Graves' hyperthyroidism and ophthalmopathy.

The rearrangement uses TRBV28 and TRBJ1-1; TRBD1 aligns across 8 bases. The clonotype originates from a woman aged 18-29 years with Graves disease. The starting material was peripheral blood mononuclear cells (PBMCs), obtained at new diagnosis, from a patient treated with antithyroid drugs. CDR3 DNA sequence: TGTGCCAGCATAAGACAGGGGATGAACACTGAAGCTTTCTTT. As protein: CASIRQGMNTEAFF.